Sequencing of this T cell receptor (beta chain) was carried out in a study of CD8 T cells in ankylosing spondylitis. Construction of TCR beta libraries was performed using quantitative 5'-RACE with molecular barcodes. TCRdb analysed the 5' RACE reads with MiXCR anew, one entry per CDR3 protein. The sample lists roughly 490,000 distinct CDR3 sequences, 5.3% occurring once. This CDR3 region has 16 residues. V was clipped by 5 bases and J by 2 bases, with 19 bases between them. Germline CDR1 is SGHTA and CDR2 is FQGNSA. Broader study findings: Some of these motif variants have turned up before, in reports on reactive arthritis synovial fluid and blood. The study identified a TCR beta motif of under ten highly homologous variants that appeared characteristic of ankylosing spondylitis blood. CD8+ disease-linked clones were present at relatively low frequencies in blood.

This clonotype was detected ten times or more. No antigen is known for it. V and J are TRBV7-2 and TRBJ2-7, with a tentative D call TRBD2 (5 bases). Input material: blood, either unsorted or a sorted T cell fraction (not recorded which). This receptor was identified in a male donor with ankylosing spondylitis. CDR3 loop: CASSPISPTRAYEQYF. CDR3 nucleotides: TGTGCCAGCAGCCCCATAAGCCCGACGAGGGCCTACGAGCAGTACTTC.